The rows below give T cell receptor beta chains drawn from one sample of a study of a mutant IDH1 vaccine in newly diagnosed glioma. No antigen has been assigned to these receptors. Libraries were prepared by immunoSEQ multiplex PCR; TCRdb keeps only in-frame clonotypes and omits some of them. Of tens of thousands of clones in the sample, about 91% were seen once. Sample: PBMCs, taken from a glioma patient whose treatment included an IDH1 peptide vaccine. The origin of the receptors is a woman aged 45-59 years with glioma. Both conserved end residues are part of each CDR3. The D gene is left open where the match is weak. Only some rows state a clone size, as once, few, many or a class for expanded clones.

.,TRBV6-5,TRBJ2-3,.,TGTGCCAGCAGAGGGGAGGCGGCCACAGATACGCAGTATTTT,CASRGEAATDTQYF
.,TRBV6-4,TRBJ2-1,once,TGTGCCAGCAGTGAGGCTAGCACCTCCTACAATGAGCAGTTCTTC,CASSEASTSYNEQFF
.,TRBV28,TRBJ1-1,.,TGTGCCAGCAGTTTACCACCAAGGGAAGCTTTCTTT,CASSLPPREAFF
.,TRBV21-1,TRBJ1-4,.,TGTGCCAGCCCGAGGGGGTGGGGTGAAAAACTGTTTTTT,CASPRGWGEKLFF
.,TRBV5-1,TRBJ2-7,.,TGCGCCAGCAGCCTGCCCAGGGGACGAGTTCCCTACGAGCAGTACTTC,CASSLPRGRVPYEQYF
.,TRBV27,TRBJ2-7,.,TGTGCCAGCAGTACACCCAGCACCCTCTACGAGCAGTACTTC,CASSTPSTLYEQYF
TRBD1,TRBV15,TRBJ1-6,.,TGTGCCACCAGCCCAAGAGGGGGACAGGAGGGAAAGATCCACTTT,CATSPRGGQEGKIHF
TRBD1,TRBV10-3,TRBJ2-5,.,TGTGCCATCAGTGAGCCCACACAGGGGGGAGAGACCCAGTACTTC,CAISEPTQGGETQYF
.,TRBV19,TRBJ2-3,.,TGTGCCAGTAGTAAGGGGGGCCCCCTTGGCAGGGAGCGTGGAGATACGCAGTATTTT,CASSKGGPLGRERGDTQYF
TRBD1,TRBV12-5,TRBJ2-1,.,TGTGCTAGTGGTTTAAAGGGGGTCGTGGGACAGTCCTACAATGAGCAGTTCTTC,CASGLKGVVGQSYNEQFF
.,TRBV9,TRBJ1-2,.,TGTGCCAGCAGCACAGACGGAGGGCCCTCCTATGGCTACACCTTC,CASSTDGGPSYGYTF
TRBD1,TRBV28,TRBJ1-5,.,TGTGCCAGCAGTAGGGGACAGCTCAATCAGCCCCAGCATTTT,CASSRGQLNQPQHF
.,TRBV19,TRBJ1-5,.,TGTGCCAGTAGTATCCGGCTGGGCAATCAGCCCCAGCATTTT,CASSIRLGNQPQHF
.,TRBV6-6,TRBJ1-5,.,TGTGCCAGCAGTTACTCAGTGGGTCGGGGGGCGAGGCCCCAGCATTTT,CASSYSVGRGARPQHF
TRBD1,TRBV6-5,TRBJ2-7,.,TGTGCCAGCAGCCCACAAAGGGGGCTTGCCTACGAGCAGTACTTC,CASSPQRGLAYEQYF
TRBD1,TRBV28,TRBJ2-7,.,TGTGCCAGCAGCCAGGGACAGGAATACGAGCAGTACTTC,CASSQGQEYEQYF
TRBD1,TRBV27,TRBJ1-4,once,TGTGCCAGCAGTTCTTTCACCCGGGACAGGGGGCTAAGTGAAAAACTGTTTTTT,CASSSFTRDRGLSEKLFF
.,TRBV4-2,TRBJ2-1,.,TGTGCCAGCAGCGCCCGGGACCCAGAGCAGTTCTTC,CASSARDPEQFF
.,TRBV5-1,TRBJ1-1,.,TGCGCCAGCAGCTTGAGGGTAGCCACTGAAGCTTTCTTT,CASSLRVATEAFF
.,TRBV5-1,TRBJ2-5,.,TGCGCCAGCAGCTTTCAGGGGAACAAAGAGACCCAGTACTTC,CASSFQGNKETQYF
.,TRBV21-1,TRBJ2-2,.,TGTGCCAGCACCTTAAATAGGAACACCGGGGAGCTGTTTTTT,CASTLNRNTGELFF
.,TRBV28,TRBJ2-5,.,TGTGCCAGCAGTTTATACCCCACCGGTCAAGAGACCCAGTACTTC,CASSLYPTGQETQYF
.,TRBV30,TRBJ1-3,once,TGTGCCTGGAGTGCTACAGGGTCTGGAAACACCATATATTTT,CAWSATGSGNTIYF
TRBD2,TRBV30,TRBJ2-1,.,TGTGCCTGGATTACCGGGACTAGCGGCTACAATGAGCAGTTCTTC,CAWITGTSGYNEQFF
.,TRBV10-3,TRBJ2-4,.,TGTGCCAGCAGTTACTCGGCAGCCTGGGCCAAAAACATTCAGTACTTC,CASSYSAAWAKNIQYF
.,TRBV5-5,TRBJ1-2,.,TGTGCCAGCAGCTTATTCGGGACGTCTAACTATGGCTACACCTTC,CASSLFGTSNYGYTF
TRBD1,TRBV6-7,TRBJ2-7,.,TGTGCCAGCAGTGCAGCCGGGACAGCAGTTTACGAGCAGTACTTC,CASSAAGTAVYEQYF
.,TRBV28,TRBJ1-5,.,TGTGCCAGCAGTTTACTGGGGGACCAGCCCCAGCATTTT,CASSLLGDQPQHF
.,TRBV7-9,TRBJ1-2,.,TGTGCCAGCCGGCGGGACGTGGGCGGCTACACCTTC,CASRRDVGGYTF
.,TRBV19,TRBJ2-7,.,TGTGCCAGTAGTATGGTCAGTAGCTACGAGCAGTACTTC,CASSMVSSYEQYF
TRBD1,TRBV7-6,TRBJ2-7,.,TGTGCCGGCAGCCAGGGACAGGGAAAGAGAGTCGAGCAGTACTTC,CAGSQGQGKRVEQYF
TRBD2,TRBV29-1,TRBJ2-3,.,TGCAGCGGTCTGAGACTAGCGGGAACGGATACGCAGTATTTT,CSGLRLAGTDTQYF
.,TRBV19,TRBJ2-7,.,TGTGCCAGTAGTATGTTCCGGGGTTCCACAAACGAGCAGTACTTC,CASSMFRGSTNEQYF
TRBD2,TRBV5-5,TRBJ2-3,once,TGTGCCAGCAGCTTGGAGGGACTAGCGGGAGAGGATACGCAGTATTTT,CASSLEGLAGEDTQYF
TRBD1,TRBV27,TRBJ1-6,.,TGTGCCAGCAGTTTGCGGGACAGGGAAAATTCACCCCTCCACTTT,CASSLRDRENSPLHF
.,TRBV6-6,TRBJ1-2,.,TGTGCCAGCAGTTACACCCCTAACTATGGCTACACCTTC,CASSYTPNYGYTF
.,TRBV5-1,TRBJ2-4,.,TGCGCCAGCAGCTTGGAGCAGGGTCTGGTTCAGTACTTC,CASSLEQGLVQYF
.,TRBV21-1,TRBJ1-3,.,TGTGCCAGCAGCAAGGACAGGGGGGCTGGAAACACCATATATTTT,CASSKDRGAGNTIYF
.,TRBV27,TRBJ1-2,.,TGTGCCAGCAGTCCCTTTGGGGGGTTGAATGGCTACACCTTC,CASSPFGGLNGYTF
.,TRBV5-1,TRBJ1-2,.,TGCGCCAGCAGCTTGGGTAGGGCGGATGGCTACACCTTC,CASSLGRADGYTF
.,TRBV7-2,TRBJ1-3,.,TGTGCCAGCAGCTTAGCCCCCGTGGGGGCAAACACCATATATTTT,CASSLAPVGANTIYF
.,TRBV11-2,TRBJ2-6,.,TGTGCCAGCAGCTTAGGTGGCAACCGGGGGGCCAACGTCCTGACTTTC,CASSLGGNRGANVLTF
.,TRBV7-9,TRBJ2-7,once,TGTGCCAGCGGGTCGAGCTCAGGAGGAAGTAGGCACGAGCAGTACTTC,CASGSSSGGSRHEQYF
TRBD2,TRBV28,TRBJ2-2,.,TGTGCCAGCAGTTTCCTAGCGGGAGTACAGGGGACCGGGGAGCTGTTTTTT,CASSFLAGVQGTGELFF
.,TRBV7-9,TRBJ2-1,.,TGTGCCAGCAGCTTATCAGGAAATGAGCAGTTCTTC,CASSLSGNEQFF
.,TRBV30,TRBJ1-5,once,TGTGCCTGGAGTGGTGGATGGGGGCCCCAGCATTTT,CAWSGGWGPQHF
.,TRBV6-1,TRBJ2-7,.,TGTGCCAGCAGAGGGTTCCCACTAGAGCAGTACTTC,CASRGFPLEQYF
.,TRBV5-1,TRBJ2-1,.,TGCGCCAGCAGCTCACAGGGATACTACAATGAGCAGTTCTTC,CASSSQGYYNEQFF
TRBD1,TRBV28,TRBJ1-1,once,TGTGCCAGCAGTTTTCAGGGGGCGAACGGAGCTTTCTTT,CASSFQGANGAFF
TRBD1,TRBV5-4,TRBJ1-4,.,TGTGCCAGCAGCGGGACAGGGCCAACTAATGAAAAACTGTTTTTT,CASSGTGPTNEKLFF
TRBD1,TRBV18,TRBJ1-5,.,TGTGCCAGCTCCGAGCAGGGGGCGTTCGGCAATCAGCCCCAGCATTTT,CASSEQGAFGNQPQHF
.,TRBV28,TRBJ1-1,.,TGTGCCAGCAGCACGATAATGAACACTGAAGCTTTCTTT,CASSTIMNTEAFF
TRBD1,TRBV27,TRBJ2-7,once,TGTGCCAGCAGCCACGGACAGGGCGCCTACGAGCAGTACTTC,CASSHGQGAYEQYF
.,TRBV6-6,TRBJ1-4,.,TGTGCCAGCAGTTACCCCTTCGGGGGGATTAATGAAAAACTGTTTTTT,CASSYPFGGINEKLFF
.,TRBV9,TRBJ2-2,.,TGTGCCAGCAGCGTAGTAGGGTCAGGGGAGCTGTTTTTT,CASSVVGSGELFF